The clone carrying this T cell receptor beta chain was seen many times. Its target is unknown. MiXCR was run by TCRdb on the RACE reads, yielding one entry per CDR3 protein. The profile shows just over 350,000 distinct CDR3 sequences, under 6.5% of them singletons. V shed 4 bases, J shed 7 bases, and the junction held 10 bases outside the gene matches. CDR3 length equals 15 residues. From germline, CDR1 is MNHEY and CDR2 SVGEGT. This entry belongs to a study of human T cells and chemical hapten exposure. Background on the study: Mostly female patients had alopecia areata, totalis or universalis.

The time point denotes: patch test 2, 6 weeks after DPC sensitization. Regarding treatment: therapeutic diphenylcyclopropenone sensitization with weekly scalp DPC. Overall study results and limits: TCRs exceeding 1 in 1000 frequency stayed unchanged with DPC sensitization.

The chain has TRBV6-2 or TRBV6-3 and TRBJ1-5; 7 nucleotides match TRBD1. The receptor's source is a woman in her late teens or twenties with alopecia areata. Some clones in this sample may be carry-over from other donors' samples. Source: whole blood, taken in connection with sensitization to the hapten diphenylcyclopropenone (DPC). CDR3 nucleotide sequence: TGTGCCAGCAGTTTTTGGGGACAGAATGGGCAGCCCCAGCATTTT. Translation gives CASSFWGQNGQPQHF.